The 30 T cell receptor beta chains below come from one sample, sequenced in a study of beta chain features in type 1 diabetes. Sequencing targeted expressed TCRB transcripts, as all isolated RNA had been reverse transcribed. Only in-frame clones appear in the TCRdb table, and some are missing; sequencing was by immunoSEQ multiplex PCR. The sample consists of about 400,000 clones, roughly an eighth of them appearing once. Input material: naive CD4+ T cells from blood. These TCRs come from a man younger than 35 in good health.

This clone was counted between two and nine times. The chain is built from TRBV2 and TRBJ1-6, with 7 bases that match TRBD1. The length of the CDR3 is 14 residues. V shed 2 bases and J 9 bases; nucleotides not matched to a gene: 4. Germline V gives CDR1 SNHLY, CDR2 FYNNEI. This chain's CDR3 is CASSEQGVLSPLHF. CDR3 nucleotides: TGTGCCAGCAGTGAACAGGGGGTACTTTCACCCCTCCACTTT.

The chain joins TRBV7-2 to TRBJ2-5; 8 positions match TRBD1. This CDR3 comprises 15 residues. The V segment lost 6 bases and the J segment 2 bases; nucleotides outside the gene matches: 8. Germline V gene lookup returns CDR1 SGHTA and CDR2 FQGNSA. The CDR3, as DNA: TGTGCCAGCAGGACACAGGGGGTTGTTCAAGAGACCCAGTACTTC. Residues: CASRTQGVVQETQYF. The variable domain in full, completed from reference TRBV7-2 and TRBJ2-5, reads GAGVSQSPSNKVTEKGKDVELRCDPISGHTALYWYRQSLGQGLEFLIYFQGNSAPDKSGLPSDRFSAERTGGSVSTLTIQRTQQEDSAVYLCASRTQGVVQETQYFGPGTRLLVL.

The V and J genes are TRBV27 and TRBJ2-1, with 14 bases matching TRBD2. Germline V gene sequence: CDR1 MNHEY, CDR2 SMNVEV (reference sequence). V lost 4 bases, J lost 16 bases, and 12 bases stayed unmatched. The CDR3 covers 15 residues. The CDR3 reads CASSSTGLAGDWRFF. CDR3 nucleotide sequence: TGTGCCAGCAGTTCGACGGGACTAGCGGGAGATTGGCGTTTCTTC.

This clone was found a few times. This chain connects TRBV15 to TRBJ1-5; tentative D call: TRBD1 (6 bases). Trimming cost V 5 bases and J 6 bases, with 11 bases left between them. Germline CDR1 is LNHNV and CDR2 is YYDKDF (reference sequence). This CDR3 contains 13 residues. The CDR3 loop is CATSYRVGQPQHF. The CDR3 nucleotides are TGTGCCACCAGCTACAGGGTCGGTCAGCCCCAGCATTTT.

This chain connects TRBV7-9 to TRBJ1-1, with D tentatively TRBD1 (6 bases). The length of the CDR3 is 16 residues. Between the trimmed V and J ends, which lost 5 bases and 0 bases, there was a span of 16 bases. Germline V gives CDR1 SEHNR, CDR2 FQNEAQ (reference sequence). The CDR3 here is CASSTPPPGVNTEAFF. The CDR3, as DNA: TGTGCCAGCAGCACGCCACCCCCAGGGGTGAACACTGAAGCTTTCTTT.

Worth noting for this clone: At one end, the junction sequence differs from germline, possibly due to a read error. In the same sample, other DNA sequences code for this CDR3. The chain is built from TRBV5-1 and TRBJ2-2; D is uncertain. CDR3 size: 12 residues. Germline lookup yields CDR1 SGHRS and CDR2 YFSETQ. The CDR3 protein is CASSFNSGELFF. The CDR3 coding sequence is TGCGCCAGCAGCTTTAACAGCGGGGAGCTGTTTTTT.

This clone was recorded a few times. This chain's CDR3 is CASSYASPSYEQYF. The DNA of the CDR3 is TGTGCCAGCAGTTACGCTAGCCCGTCCTACGAGCAGTACTTC. The rearrangement links TRBV6-5 to TRBJ2-7, with a tentative D call TRBD2 (5 bases). Trimming cost V 2 bases and J 1 base, with 9 bases left between them. The CDR3 is made up of 14 amino acids. Germline CDR1 MNHEY, CDR2 SVGAGI.

The chain combines TRBV18 with TRBJ2-5; 9 bases are a match to TRBD1. Losses at the gene ends were 8 bases for V and 5 bases for J; bases not matched to a gene: 9. The germline V gene has CDR1 KGHSH and CDR2 LQKENI. The CDR3 has 14 amino acids. CDR3 DNA: TGTGCCAGCCAAGAGGGACAGGGTGTTGAGACCCAGTACTTC. Translating gives CASQEGQGVETQYF.

This clone turned up a few times. V is TRBV5-1 and J is TRBJ2-7, with TRBD1 identical over 9 bases. V lost 3 bases, J lost 5 bases, and 6 bases stayed unmatched. Germline loops: CDR1 SGHRS, CDR2 YFSETQ. The CDR3 sequence is 14 residues long. The CDR3 loop reads CASSSGTGSDEQYF. CDR3 bases: TGCGCCAGCAGCTCCGGGACAGGGAGCGACGAGCAGTACTTC.

This clone was found a few times. The chain recombines TRBV2 with TRBJ2-3; 10 bases line up with TRBD2. The CDR3 covers 15 residues. V dropped 6 bases and J dropped 2; count of bases not matched to a gene: 5. The V gene's germline CDR1 is SNHLY and CDR2 FYNNEI. CDR3 sequence: CASRAGLADTDTQYF. CDR3 sequence (DNA): TGTGCCAGCAGAGCTGGACTAGCGGACACAGATACGCAGTATTTT.

The rearrangement links TRBV30 to TRBJ1-5; D remains unclear. This CDR3 contains 14 residues. The V gene's germline CDR1 is GTSNPN and CDR2 SVGIG (reference sequence). V lost 0 bases and J 3 bases, leaving 9 bases between the germline ends. The CDR3 region has the DNA TGTGCCTGGAGTGTCGTACAGAACAATCAGCCCCAGCATTTT. As protein: CAWSVVQNNQPQHF.

The chain combines TRBV2 with TRBJ2-7; 11 bases match TRBD2. This CDR3 has 14 residues. Germline V lookup: CDR1 SNHLY, CDR2 FYNNEI. V dropped 2 bases and J dropped 8; count of bases not matched to a gene: 5. CDR3: CASSESLAGGQQYF. The CDR3 DNA reads as TGTGCCAGCAGTGAAAGCCTAGCGGGAGGACAGCAGTACTTC.

There are a few counts of this clone. The same CDR3 is also encoded by other DNA sequences in this sample. The V gene is TRBV5-4, the J gene TRBJ2-5; D gene ambiguous. The CDR3 totals 14 residues. V was trimmed by 1 base and J by 1 base, leaving 8 bases between them. CDR1 is SGHNT, CDR2 YYREEE, per germline (reference sequence). CDR3 loop: CASSLSGSQETQYF. In DNA, the CDR3 is TGTGCCAGCAGCTTGTCAGGTTCCCAAGAGACCCAGTACTTC.

The chain has TRBV4-2 and TRBJ2-1, with 9 nucleotides matching TRBD1. The CDR3 has 15 residues. V was clipped by 6 bases and J by 10 bases; unmatched bases: 13. Germline CDR1 reads LGHNA; CDR2 reads YNFKEQ. DNA for the CDR3: TGTGCCAGCAGAGCCCGGGACAGGGATGTAGGGGAGCAGTTCTTC. This sequence encodes CASRARDRDVGEQFF.

This clone came up a few times. The genes are TRBV11-2 and TRBJ2-1; the match to TRBD2 covers 14 bases. The CDR3 runs to 15 residues. J gave up 9 bases and V 5 bases, and 6 bases lay outside the gene matches. Per germline, CDR1 SGHAT and CDR2 FQNNGV. The CDR3 bases are TGTGCCAGCAGCCCAGGACTAGCGGGGGGAACTGAGCAGTTCTTC. It is translated as CASSPGLAGGTEQFF.

CDR3 in amino acids: CASRIGGSSYEQYF. The CDR3 DNA reads TGTGCCAGCCGCATCGGCGGGAGCTCCTACGAGCAGTACTTC. The V call is TRBV10-3, the J call TRBJ2-7; TRBD2 aligns across 7 bases. V lost 10 bases, J lost 0 bases, and 9 bases stayed unmatched. Germline V gene sequence: CDR1 ENHRY, CDR2 SYGVKD. The CDR3 covers 14 residues.

V gene TRBV14 combines with J gene TRBJ1-5, with D perhaps TRBD1 (5 bases). CDR1 and CDR2 from the germline V gene are SGHDN and FVKESK. The CDR3 has 19 residues. The V gene lost 0 bases and the J gene lost 0 bases, with 18 bases spanning the gap. CDR3 nucleotide sequence: TGTGCCAGCAGCCAAGATTCGGGGGACCCAGGAGATAGCAATCAGCCCCAGCATTTT. Encoded protein: CASSQDSGDPGDSNQPQHF. The full variable domain, with the rest looked up from reference TRBV14 and TRBJ1-5, is EAGVTQFPSHSVIEKGQTVTLRCDPISGHDNLYWYRRVMGKEIKFLLHFVKESKQDESGMPNNRFLAERTGGTYSTLKVQPAELEDSGVYFCASSQDSGDPGDSNQPQHFGDGTRLSIL.

This chain connects TRBV2 to TRBJ2-3, with a possible D match to TRBD2 (5 bases). Trimming left V 3 bases short and J 2 bases short, with 9 bases between. The CDR3 is made up of 14 amino acids. The V gene's germline CDR1 is SNHLY and CDR2 FYNNEI. The CDR3 spells CASSELAPTDTQYF. CDR3 DNA sequence: TGTGCCAGCAGTGAGCTAGCCCCCACAGATACGCAGTATTTT.

This clone was detected a few times. The V and J genes are TRBV28 and TRBJ2-7, with 8 bases fitting TRBD1. J lost 2 bases, V lost 6 bases, and 12 bases had no gene match. This CDR3 has 16 residues. Germline CDR1 and CDR2: MDHEN and SYDVKM. CDR3 bases: TGTGCCAGCAGAGAAAGCCCGACAGGGGTTCCCTACGAGCAGTACTTC. This codes for CASRESPTGVPYEQYF.

The chain carries TRBV15 and TRBJ2-7; 7 bases map to TRBD2. V shed 0 bases, J shed 2 bases, and the junction held 10 bases outside the gene matches. The CDR3 contains 17 residues. Germline V CDR1 and CDR2: LNHNV, YYDKDF (reference sequence). The CDR3 DNA reads as TGTGCCACCAGCAGAGATGGCGGGAGAGGATTCACCTACGAGCAGTACTTC. Translation gives CATSRDGGRGFTYEQYF.

This clone has a handful of counts. The chain employs TRBV6-5 and TRBJ2-1, with TRBD2 identical over 11 bases. The CDR3 runs to 15 residues. J lost 7 bases, V lost 11 bases, and 13 bases had no gene match. Germline-derived CDR1 and CDR2 are MNHEY and SVGAGI. The CDR3 protein is CAYSSALAGGNEQFF. The CDR3 coding sequence is TGTGCCTATAGCTCCGCGCTAGCGGGAGGTAATGAGCAGTTCTTC.

The chain links TRBV18 to TRBJ2-5, with D perhaps matching TRBD2 (5 bases). V dropped 6 bases and J dropped 1 base, with 9 bases sitting between them. Germline V gives CDR1 KGHSH, CDR2 LQKENI. The CDR3 has 13 residues. CDR3 coding DNA: TGTGCCAGCTCGCAACTAGGCCAAGAGACCCAGTACTTC. Translated, it gives CASSQLGQETQYF.

The chain employs TRBV5-1 and TRBJ2-7, with 9 bases identical to TRBD1. The germline CDR1 and CDR2 sequences are SGHRS and YFSETQ. The CDR3 is made up of 14 amino acids. The V and J ends lost 0 bases and 6 bases, in that order; junction bases with no gene match: 4. The CDR3 loop reads CASSLGDRESEQYF. The DNA for the CDR3 is TGCGCCAGCAGCTTGGGGGACAGGGAATCCGAGCAGTACTTC.

V usage is TRBV6-5 and J usage is TRBJ1-3; D remains ambiguous. The CDR3 is 12 residues long. Germline V gene lookup returns CDR1 MNHEY and CDR2 SVGAGI. Trimming stripped 6 bases from V and 4 bases from J, with 7 bases between. CDR3 DNA sequence: TGTGCCAGCAGCCGCGGGGGAAACACCATATATTTT. Translated, it gives CASSRGGNTIYF.

The chain employs TRBV29-1 and TRBJ1-2; D is possibly TRBD1 (6 bases). This CDR3 comprises 13 residues. Germline values: CDR1 SQVTM, CDR2 ANQGSEA. Trimming took 7 bases from V and 5 from J, leaving 17 bases between them. Here the CDR3 reads CSAVTGSGYGYTF. Here the CDR3 DNA reads TGCAGCGCCGTGACAGGTAGTGGGTATGGCTACACCTTC.

The chain recombines TRBV7-2 with TRBJ2-2; TRBD2 agrees at 9 bases. From germline, CDR1 is SGHTA and CDR2 FQGNSA. V lost 1 base and J lost 9; bases outside the gene matches: 9. The CDR3 spans 16 residues. Here the CDR3 DNA reads TGTGCCAGCAGCTTAGACTCGGCGGGGGGGCTCAGGGAGCTGTTTTTT. It specifies CASSLDSAGGLRELFF.

This clone was observed a few times. The chain uses TRBV5-1 and TRBJ2-2; D perhaps matches TRBD1 (5 bases). The CDR3 covers 16 residues. Germline V gene data show CDR1 as SGHRS and CDR2 as YFSETQ. Trimming left V 0 bases short and J 5 bases short, with 14 bases between. The CDR3 coding sequence is TGCGCCAGCAGCTTGGCCTTCGACAGAGCGACCGGGGAGCTGTTTTTT. Its protein is CASSLAFDRATGELFF.

The gene calls are TRBV28 and TRBJ2-5; 9 nucleotides agree with TRBD2. Germline V gene sequence: CDR1 MDHEN, CDR2 SYDVKM. The length of the CDR3 is 15 residues. Trimming at V came to 4 bases and at J to 2 bases, leaving 5 bases not matched to a gene. The CDR3 loop reads CASSSLAGPQETQYF. The DNA for the CDR3 is TGTGCCAGCAGTTCACTAGCGGGCCCTCAAGAGACCCAGTACTTC.

This clone was observed a handful of times. This chain links TRBV5-4 with TRBJ2-7; D ambiguous. Trimming shortened V by 1 base and J by 5 bases, and 4 bases separated the two germline ends. This CDR3 spans 11 amino acids. CDR1 and CDR2 (germline): SGHNT, YYREEE (reference sequence). The CDR3 DNA is TGTGCCAGCAGCTTGTACAACGAGCAGTACTTC. Protein sequence: CASSLYNEQYF.

This clone appeared a few times. The chain recombines TRBV25-1 with TRBJ2-5, with 12 bases matching TRBD1. V shed 8 bases and J 5 bases; nucleotides not matched to a gene: 9. The CDR3 is 15 amino acids. From germline, CDR1 is MGHDK and CDR2 SYGVNS. The DNA for the CDR3 is TGTGCCAGCGGAGGGACAGGGGGCTTAGGGGAGACCCAGTACTTC. Protein product: CASGGTGGLGETQYF. Looking up the rest from reference TRBV25-1 and TRBJ2-5 gives the full variable domain: EADIYQTPRYLVIGTGKKITLECSQTMGHDKMYWYQQDPGMELHLIHYSYGVNSTEKGDLSSESTVSRIRTEHFPLTLESARPSHTSQYLCASGGTGGLGETQYFGPGTRLLVL.